This T cell receptor beta chain was retrieved from a study of cytomegalovirus exposure and HLA in healthy donors. Study information: Out of around 360 genotyped donors, around 80% belonged to the Caucasian-associated ancestry cluster. Study results and limitations: Being indistinguishable, some V segments were excluded, TRBV6-2 and TRBV6-3 among them. Clonal expansion was found to be greater in HLA-associated TCR beta chains than in equally common others in a later analysis. A later examination showed that TCR association rates differed by HLA locus, with DRB1 most and HLA-C fewest.

The germline V gene has CDR1 SGHRS and CDR2 YFSETQ. The CDR3 contains 16 residues. J lost 3 bases, V lost 3 bases, and 7 bases had no gene match. This clone was observed a few times. Its target is unknown. The PCR contained 60 Vbeta and 13 Jbeta primers. Here immunoSEQ multiplex PCR was the method, and the copy in TCRdb shows in-frame clones only, minus some. This repertoire shows roughly 190,000 clones, more than 70% found once; its top ten account for approximately 1.6%. The source material was PBMCs. This sequence originates from a man aged 40-49 years in good health and CMV-seropositive. V usage is TRBV5-1 and J usage is TRBJ2-3; 10 bases match TRBD2. The CDR3 DNA is TGCGCCAGCAGCTCGACTAGCGGGTCGACAACAGATACGCAGTATTTT. It yields the protein CASSSTSGSTTDTQYF.